This TCR beta chain stems from a study of cytomegalovirus exposure and HLA in healthy donors. CDR3 length equals 12 residues. Trimming removed 5 bases from V and 7 bases from J; junction bases left unmatched: 4. The germline gives CDR1 MNHEY, CDR2 SVGAGI. The PCR had 60 Vbeta and 13 Jbeta primers. Produced via immunoSEQ multiplex PCR; TCRdb's table is partial and in-frame only. Of roughly 120,000 clones listed, around 68% are singletons. Sequencing input: PBMCs. The chain uses TRBV6-5 and TRBJ1-2; 7 bases map to TRBD1. The receptor comes from a woman in her forties or fifties in good health and CMV-seropositive. CDR3 amino acids: CASSPAGGGYTF. The CDR3 nucleotides are TGTGCCAGCAGTCCAGCAGGGGGTGGCTACACCTTC.